This T cell receptor beta chain was sequenced during a study of T-cell reconstitution after alpha-beta-depleted transplantation in children. Notes on the study in general: After transplant, high TCRbeta diversity at day 60 in some patients arose from surviving recipient T cells and thymic progenitors. Roughly two months post-transplant, alpha-beta T cells reportedly originated from several hundred graft clones that had expanded. After one year, T-cell counts and TCRbeta diversity mostly came from new T cells.

CDR3 length equals 15 residues. Trimming at V came to 3 bases and at J to 0 bases, leaving 1 base not matched to a gene. Per the germline V gene, CDR1 is SGHNT and CDR2 is YYREEE (reference sequence). For TCRbeta, the library was prepared with unique molecular identifiers. TCRdb recomputed calls from the PCR reads with MiXCR, one row per CDR3 protein. Among around 800,000 distinct CDR3 sequences listed, around 17% were seen once. This clonotype was found many times. Its cognate antigen is unknown. This material consisted of PBMCs, mostly from graft donor cells, taken 360 days after TCRalphabeta/CD19-depleted stem cell transplant. The source of this sequence is a male patient between 5 and 17 years old who had a stem cell transplant for acute lymphoblastic leukemia, so the T cells may come from the graft donor. This chain connects TRBV5-4 to TRBJ2-7; 12 bases agree with TRBD2. CDR3 nucleotides: TGTGCCAGCAGCTGGACTAGCGGGAACTCCTACGAGCAGTACTTC. As protein: CASSWTSGNSYEQYF.